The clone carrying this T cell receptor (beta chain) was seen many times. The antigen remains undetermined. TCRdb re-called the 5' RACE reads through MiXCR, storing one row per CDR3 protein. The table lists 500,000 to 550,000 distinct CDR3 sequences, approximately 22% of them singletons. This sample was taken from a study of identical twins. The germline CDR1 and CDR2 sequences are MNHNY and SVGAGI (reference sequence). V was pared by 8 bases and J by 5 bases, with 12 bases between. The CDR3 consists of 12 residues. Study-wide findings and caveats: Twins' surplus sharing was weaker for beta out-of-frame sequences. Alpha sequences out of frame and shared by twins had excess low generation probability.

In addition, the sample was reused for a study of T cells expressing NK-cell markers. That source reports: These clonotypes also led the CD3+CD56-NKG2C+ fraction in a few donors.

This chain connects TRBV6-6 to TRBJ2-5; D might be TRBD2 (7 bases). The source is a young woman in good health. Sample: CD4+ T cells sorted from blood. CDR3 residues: CASEGGTETQYF. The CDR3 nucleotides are TGTGCCAGCGAGGGGGGGACGGAGACCCAGTACTTC.